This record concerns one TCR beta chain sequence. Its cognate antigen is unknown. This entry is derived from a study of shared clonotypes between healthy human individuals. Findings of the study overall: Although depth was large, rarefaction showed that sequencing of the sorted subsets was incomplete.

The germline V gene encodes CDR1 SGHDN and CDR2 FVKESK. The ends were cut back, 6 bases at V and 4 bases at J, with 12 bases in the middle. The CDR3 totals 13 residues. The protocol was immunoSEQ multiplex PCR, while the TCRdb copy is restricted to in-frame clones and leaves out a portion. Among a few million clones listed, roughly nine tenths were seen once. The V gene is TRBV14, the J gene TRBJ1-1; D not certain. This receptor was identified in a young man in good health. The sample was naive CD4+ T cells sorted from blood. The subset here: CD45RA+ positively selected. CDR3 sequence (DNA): TGTGCCAGCAGGCTCACCTCTTCCACTGAAGCTTTCTTT. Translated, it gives CASRLTSSTEAFF.